The rows below give T cell receptor beta chains drawn from one sample of a study of cytomegalovirus exposure and HLA in healthy donors. Data came from immunoSEQ multiplex PCR; TCRdb stores just in-frame clones and leaves some out. The sample includes about 94,000 clones, 60% to 80% of them seen just once. Sequenced: PBMCs. These receptors all come from a woman in her 40s in good health and CMV-seronegative. The CDR3 runs from the conserved cysteine through the conserved F or W. Fields, in order: V gene, clone size, J gene, CDR3 protein. Clone size is stated in some rows and not others, as once, few, many or a class when expanded.

v_call: TRBV5-4
clone_size: .
j_call: TRBJ2-1
cdr3_aa: CASRQLAGGSYNEQFF

v_call: TRBV4-3
clone_size: once
j_call: TRBJ1-2
cdr3_aa: CASSQSGQGSDYGYTF

v_call: TRBV29-1
clone_size: .
j_call: TRBJ2-7
cdr3_aa: CSVRGFNEQYF

v_call: TRBV30
clone_size: .
j_call: TRBJ1-2
cdr3_aa: CAWSAKDRANYGYTF

v_call: TRBV18
clone_size: .
j_call: TRBJ2-2
cdr3_aa: CASSPQSNSNTGELFF

v_call: TRBV28
clone_size: once
j_call: TRBJ1-5
cdr3_aa: CASLRDRIFPIVPF

v_call: TRBV7-3
clone_size: .
j_call: TRBJ2-1
cdr3_aa: CASSLPGLATEQFF

v_call: TRBV18
clone_size: .
j_call: TRBJ1-1
cdr3_aa: CASSFQTGPNTEAFF

v_call: TRBV4-3
clone_size: few
j_call: TRBJ1-3
cdr3_aa: CASSQERDSVSGNTIYF

v_call: TRBV5-1
clone_size: .
j_call: TRBJ2-7
cdr3_aa: CASSLPGGRYEQYF

v_call: TRBV2
clone_size: .
j_call: TRBJ1-6
cdr3_aa: CASVNQGVRNSPLNF

v_call: TRBV15
clone_size: once
j_call: TRBJ2-7
cdr3_aa: CATSRLAGGTYEQYF

v_call: TRBV5-1
clone_size: .
j_call: TRBJ1-2
cdr3_aa: CASSVPGLEGYTF

v_call: TRBV30
clone_size: many
j_call: TRBJ2-7
cdr3_aa: CAWNWGEEQYF

v_call: TRBV6-5
clone_size: .
j_call: TRBJ2-5
cdr3_aa: CASSYRVQVETQYF

v_call: TRBV10-3
clone_size: .
j_call: TRBJ2-1
cdr3_aa: CAISEDYEQFF

v_call: TRBV18
clone_size: .
j_call: TRBJ1-5
cdr3_aa: CASSLQLNSNQPQHF

v_call: TRBV30
clone_size: once
j_call: TRBJ2-1
cdr3_aa: CAWRGDRGNEQFF

v_call: TRBV7-9
clone_size: .
j_call: TRBJ2-1
cdr3_aa: CASSLEGLLYNEQFF

v_call: TRBV29-1
clone_size: .
j_call: TRBJ1-2
cdr3_aa: CSAPRGPTHYGYTF

v_call: TRBV10-3
clone_size: .
j_call: TRBJ2-6
cdr3_aa: CAISEATGSSGANVLTF

v_call: TRBV7-2
clone_size: .
j_call: TRBJ2-1
cdr3_aa: CASSSTRGEQFF

v_call: TRBV7-8
clone_size: .
j_call: TRBJ1-2
cdr3_aa: CASSLAPGQDYGYTF

v_call: TRBV6-4
clone_size: .
j_call: TRBJ2-1
cdr3_aa: CASSPRFEQGGVEQFF

v_call: TRBV30
clone_size: few
j_call: TRBJ1-2
cdr3_aa: CAWSDSAYGYTF

v_call: TRBV10-3
clone_size: .
j_call: TRBJ1-2
cdr3_aa: CAISDREGGYTF

v_call: TRBV28
clone_size: .
j_call: TRBJ1-5
cdr3_aa: CASRPSDQPQHF

v_call: TRBV18
clone_size: .
j_call: TRBJ1-1
cdr3_aa: CASSQDRRNTEAFF

v_call: TRBV7-8
clone_size: .
j_call: TRBJ1-2
cdr3_aa: CASSRTANYGYTF

v_call: TRBV7-8
clone_size: .
j_call: TRBJ1-3
cdr3_aa: CASSYLGVPNTIYF

v_call: TRBV28
clone_size: .
j_call: TRBJ2-2
cdr3_aa: CASSLPSVLAGPLRTGELFF

v_call: TRBV19
clone_size: .
j_call: TRBJ2-3
cdr3_aa: CASSRGLATDTQYF

v_call: TRBV18
clone_size: .
j_call: TRBJ2-7
cdr3_aa: CASSPHSYEQYF

v_call: TRBV5-1
clone_size: .
j_call: TRBJ2-1
cdr3_aa: CASSLEGARSDEQFF

v_call: TRBV18
clone_size: .
j_call: TRBJ1-2
cdr3_aa: CASSPNRDGYTF

v_call: TRBV7-3
clone_size: .
j_call: TRBJ2-5
cdr3_aa: CASSQTSGGETQYF

v_call: TRBV11-1
clone_size: .
j_call: TRBJ2-6
cdr3_aa: CASSLLGANVLTF

v_call: TRBV9
clone_size: once
j_call: TRBJ2-3
cdr3_aa: CASSVVLGHPDSTDTQYF

v_call: TRBV4-3
clone_size: .
j_call: TRBJ1-5
cdr3_aa: CASSQGATGKIDQPQHF

v_call: TRBV7-9
clone_size: .
j_call: TRBJ2-3
cdr3_aa: CASSFFGGHSLSTDTQYF

v_call: TRBV19
clone_size: .
j_call: TRBJ1-1
cdr3_aa: CASSIQGIAEAFF

v_call: TRBV6-6
clone_size: few
j_call: TRBJ1-5
cdr3_aa: CASSYSFTGNQPQHF

v_call: TRBV2
clone_size: once
j_call: TRBJ1-2
cdr3_aa: CAGTEDGFYGYTF

v_call: TRBV7-2
clone_size: .
j_call: TRBJ2-3
cdr3_aa: CASRSPTSGGATDTQYF

v_call: TRBV2
clone_size: .
j_call: TRBJ1-6
cdr3_aa: CASRPGTGTNSPLHF

v_call: TRBV18
clone_size: .
j_call: TRBJ1-5
cdr3_aa: CASSPPRVNQPQHF

v_call: TRBV9
clone_size: .
j_call: TRBJ1-1
cdr3_aa: CASSVLEGTGTEAFF

v_call: TRBV6-5
clone_size: .
j_call: TRBJ2-1
cdr3_aa: CASSSQGNEQFF

v_call: TRBV28
clone_size: .
j_call: TRBJ1-1
cdr3_aa: CASSSTGTPNTEAFF

v_call: TRBV7-9
clone_size: .
j_call: TRBJ2-5
cdr3_aa: CASSLAVSQETQYF

v_call: TRBV4-3
clone_size: once
j_call: TRBJ2-7
cdr3_aa: CASSQDFGGTGARWQYF

v_call: TRBV29-1
clone_size: .
j_call: TRBJ1-1
cdr3_aa: CSVEPLSGAFF

v_call: TRBV6-1
clone_size: .
j_call: TRBJ1-1
cdr3_aa: CASSAGTGRTEAFF

v_call: TRBV6-5
clone_size: once
j_call: TRBJ1-5
cdr3_aa: CASSDRERAQPQHF

v_call: TRBV14
clone_size: .
j_call: TRBJ2-1
cdr3_aa: CASRRSGGISYNEQFF

v_call: TRBV5-4
clone_size: .
j_call: TRBJ1-1
cdr3_aa: CASSPGTQGNTEAFF

v_call: TRBV5-1
clone_size: .
j_call: TRBJ1-2
cdr3_aa: CASRADGYYGYTF